This TCR beta chain came from a study of blood T cell repertoires in COVID-19. Background on the study: The origin of the acute and convalescent COVID-19 samples was the United States, Italy and Spain. Sample material is recorded as cDNA or gDNA derived from T cells, B-cell-depleted T cells, or PBMCs.

The CDR3 has 12 residues. Trimming removed 3 bases from V and 0 bases from J, with 5 bases in between. CDR1 is GTSNPN, CDR2 SVGIG, per germline (reference sequence). Repertoires were generated with immunoSEQ multiplex PCR, while TCRdb's copy carries only in-frame clones and drops some. The repertoire holds fewer than 300,000 clones, with just over 90% as singletons. One Seattle source followed patients from active infection through their disease course. Sequences were obtained from peripheral blood. The source is a woman in her twenties or thirties with COVID-19, enrolled during active disease. V usage is TRBV30 and J usage is TRBJ1-1, with D hard to call. The CDR3: CAWRGMNTEAFF. In DNA, the CDR3 is TGTGCCTGGAGGGGCATGAACACTGAAGCTTTCTTT.